Presented here are 22 T cell receptor beta chains from one specimen sequenced in a study of OX40 agonist ivuxolimab in advanced cancers. Libraries were constructed by the immunoSEQ multiplex PCR assay. Here the immuneACCESS table is served through TCRdb, limited to in-frame sequences with V and J called. Missing clones are a known gap in these copies; in checked studies unresolved V genes cover under half, and the rest lacks a known reason. This sample is represented by 50,000 to 60,000 clones; 82% of them were singletons. Over 1.3% of the sample comes from the top ten. Material: CD4+ or CD8+ T cells sorted from blood, obtained in a trial of the OX40 agonist ivuxolimab. The receptors were sampled from an adult with an advanced solid tumor such as melanoma, head and neck, liver or kidney cancer.

This chain links TRBV29-1 with TRBJ1-1; 8 bases are a match to TRBD1. The ends lost 4 bases at V and 0 bases at J; junction bases unmatched: 4. CDR1 and CDR2 (germline): SQVTM, ANQGSEA. The CDR3 is 14 amino acids. This CDR3 is CSVGTGPMNTEAFF. The CDR3 DNA sequence: TGCAGCGTTGGGACAGGGCCCATGAACACTGAAGCTTTCTTT.

The chain employs TRBV19 and TRBJ2-2; 8 bases map to TRBD1. The CDR3 runs to 14 residues. The germline CDR1 and CDR2 sequences are LNHDA and SQIVND (reference sequence). Trimming cost V 6 bases and J 4 bases; bases outside gene matches: 4. The CDR3 DNA is TGTGCCAGTAGCCCTACAGGGGGCACCGGGGAGCTGTTTTTT. Its protein is CASSPTGGTGELFF.

This chain uses TRBV5-5 with TRBJ2-3, with D possibly being TRBD1 or TRBD2 (6 bases each). V lost 3 bases, J lost 1 base, and 9 bases lay in between. This CDR3 is built from 14 residues. Germline V gene data show CDR1 as SGHKS and CDR2 as YYEKEE (reference sequence). The CDR3: CASSWRGGTDTQYF. CDR3 bases: TGTGCCAGCAGCTGGAGGGGGGGCACAGATACGCAGTATTTT.

The J gene is TRBJ1-2, the V gene TRBV7-8; no definite D call. Trimming took off 1 base at V and 8 bases at J, with 14 bases between the two ends. CDR1 and CDR2 (germline): SGHVS, FQNEAQ. The CDR3 has 14 amino acids. The CDR3 spells CASSLEAGAYGYTF. The CDR3 DNA reads TGTGCCAGCAGCTTAGAGGCGGGCGCGTACGGCTACACCTTC.

This clone was counted a few times. V gene TRBV30 combines with J gene TRBJ1-2, with 7 bases lining up with TRBD1. CDR1 and CDR2 (germline): GTSNPN, SVGIG (reference sequence). There are 12 residues in the CDR3. Trimming cost V 3 bases and J 8 bases; bases outside gene matches: 6. The CDR3 loop is CAWSDGQDGYTF. Here the CDR3 DNA reads TGTGCCTGGAGCGACGGACAGGACGGCTACACCTTC.

The genes are TRBV30 and TRBJ2-1; D gene unclear. This CDR3 is built from 11 residues. CDR1 and CDR2 from the germline V gene are GTSNPN and SVGIG (reference sequence). Deletions cut 3 bases from V and 7 bases from J, with 7 bases between. Written as DNA, the CDR3 is TGTGCCTGGAGCCCTTCAAATGAGCAGTTCTTC. Protein sequence: CAWSPSNEQFF.

The chain recombines TRBV19 with TRBJ2-1; D is unclear. This CDR3 has 16 residues. Germline V CDR1 and CDR2: LNHDA, SQIVND (reference sequence). The V end lost 1 base, the J end lost 0 bases, and 10 bases lay between the germline ends. CDR3 loop: CASSIGEQSSYNEQFF. As DNA, the CDR3 is TGTGCCAGTAGTATAGGGGAACAGAGCTCCTACAATGAGCAGTTCTTC.

The V gene is TRBV9, the J gene TRBJ2-3; the D gene is possibly TRBD2 (6 bases). Between the trimmed V and J ends, which lost 6 bases and 0 bases, there was a span of 14 bases. CDR1 and CDR2 (germline): SGDLS, YYNGEE. The CDR3 totals 15 residues. This chain's CDR3 is CASTRRDASTDTQYF. CDR3 nucleotides: TGTGCCAGCACTCGGCGGGACGCTAGCACAGATACGCAGTATTTT.

The V gene is TRBV28, the J gene TRBJ2-2; D is undetermined. This CDR3 is built from 12 residues. The germline V gene has CDR1 MDHEN and CDR2 SYDVKM. Trimming took 9 bases from V and 2 from J, leaving 7 bases between them. CDR3 nucleotide sequence: TGTGCCAGTAGACTTAACACCGGGGAGCTGTTTTTT. Its protein product is CASRLNTGELFF.

This clone was detected once. The chain is built from TRBV6-1 and TRBJ1-1; no reliable D call. V was pared by 1 base and J by 6 bases, with 9 bases between. The CDR3 has 13 amino acids. Germline-derived CDR1 and CDR2 are MNHNS and SASEGT. DNA for the CDR3: TGTGCCAGCAGTGAAGTGTACAGCGCTGAAGCTTTCTTT. Its protein product is CASSEVYSAEAFF.

The chain carries TRBV11-1 and TRBJ2-3, with D perhaps TRBD1 or TRBD2 (5 bases each). The CDR3 extends over 16 amino acids. Trimming left V 2 bases short and J 0 bases short, with 12 bases between. Germline CDR1 is SGHAT and CDR2 is FQDESV (reference sequence). CDR3 sequence: CASSLRGTPSTDTQYF. As DNA, the CDR3 is TGTGCCAGCAGCTTAAGAGGGACCCCTAGCACAGATACGCAGTATTTT.

This clone has a count of ten or more. This chain uses TRBV7-2 with TRBJ1-4, with 9 bases fitting TRBD1. V gave up 1 base and J gave up 5 bases; unmatched junction bases: 2. The CDR3 runs to 15 residues. In germline, CDR1 is SGHTA, CDR2 FQGNSA. The CDR3 nucleotides are TGTGCCAGCAGCTTAGGTGGACAGGGGAATGAAAAACTGTTTTTT. This translates into CASSLGGQGNEKLFF.

Only one count was recorded for this clone. The gene calls are TRBV9 and TRBJ2-5, with D possibly TRBD1 on 7 matching bases. This CDR3 has 14 amino acids. With 3 bases removed from V and 4 bases from J, the gap between germline ends came to 13 bases. Germline CDR1 and CDR2: SGDLS and YYNGEE. Here the CDR3 DNA reads TGTGCCAGCAGCGAATCTCAGGGGGGAGAGACCCAGTACTTC. Protein sequence: CASSESQGGETQYF.

J is TRBJ1-2 and V is TRBV7-9, with TRBD1 as a possible D gene (5 bases). Germline V gives CDR1 SEHNR, CDR2 FQNEAQ (reference sequence). Trimming left V 5 bases short and J 3 bases short, with 13 bases between. This CDR3 is built from 14 residues. The CDR3 region has the DNA TGTGCCAGCAGCCCGGGACTGCCGCACTATGGCTACACCTTC. Translated: CASSPGLPHYGYTF.

The genes are TRBV6-1 and TRBJ1-5; D perhaps matches TRBD1 (6 bases). Germline values: CDR1 MNHNS, CDR2 SASEGT. V was pared by 7 bases and J by 1 base, with 11 bases between. There are 14 residues in the CDR3. The CDR3 DNA is TGTGCCAGCATTAGCGGGACAAGCAATCAGCCCCAGCATTTT. Amino acids: CASISGTSNQPQHF.

The V and J genes are TRBV7-9 and TRBJ2-2; 13 nucleotides line up with TRBD2. After removal of 2 bases from V and 4 bases from J, the junction contained 7 bases not matched to a gene. CDR3 length: 18 amino acids. Germline CDR1 SEHNR, CDR2 FQNEAQ (reference sequence). The CDR3 sequence: CASSLTSGGARGTGELFF. DNA of the CDR3: TGTGCCAGCAGCTTAACTAGCGGGGGGGCCCGCGGCACCGGGGAGCTGTTTTTT.

The J gene is TRBJ2-1, the V gene TRBV6-4; D not certain. This CDR3 has 15 amino acids. The germline CDR1 and CDR2 sequences are MRHNA and SNTAGT. The V and J ends lost 3 bases and 4 bases respectively, with 13 bases between them. The CDR3 region has the DNA TGTGCCAGCAGTGAGGGGTTTCAGACATACAATGAGCAGTTCTTC. Translation: CASSEGFQTYNEQFF.

The J gene is TRBJ2-5, the V gene TRBV29-1; D perhaps matches TRBD2 (6 bases). CDR3 length equals 14 residues. CDR1 SQVTM and CDR2 ANQGSEA come from the germline V gene. V was trimmed by 4 bases and J by 4 bases, leaving 16 bases between them. Written as DNA, the CDR3 is TGCAGCGTTGTTCGATCAGGGACTGGAGAGACCCAGTACTTC. Its translation is CSVVRSGTGETQYF.

This chain joins TRBV20-1 and TRBJ2-7, with a possible D match to TRBD2 (6 bases). This CDR3 has 11 residues. Germline values: CDR1 DFQATT, CDR2 SNEGSKA (reference sequence). V lost 8 bases, J lost 3 bases, and 11 bases lay in between. The CDR3: CSSGTRYEQYF. As DNA, the CDR3 is TGCAGTTCCGGGACTCGCTACGAGCAGTACTTC.

This rearrangement joins TRBV5-1 to TRBJ1-5, with 7 bases that match TRBD1. With V trimmed by 1 base and J by 4 bases, 5 bases remained unmatched. This CDR3 has 15 amino acids. From germline, CDR1 is SGHRS and CDR2 YFSETQ. CDR3 in DNA: TGCGCCAGCAGCTTGAGAACAGGGGATAATCAGCCCCAGCATTTT. Translated: CASSLRTGDNQPQHF.

V and J are TRBV7-9 and TRBJ2-3; 7 positions match TRBD2. The length of the CDR3 is 17 residues. J was trimmed by 4 bases and V by 6 bases; bases with no gene match: 16. Germline CDR1 and CDR2: SEHNR and FQNEAQ (reference sequence). The CDR3 loop is CASSAWEGGTSSDTQYF. The CDR3 coding sequence is TGTGCCAGCAGTGCCTGGGAGGGAGGAACTAGCTCAGATACGCAGTATTTT.

The genes are TRBV6-1 and TRBJ1-5; a possible D gene is TRBD1 (6 bases). Trimming took off 1 base at V and 3 bases at J, with 10 bases between the two ends. The CDR3 is 15 amino acids. Per the germline V gene, CDR1 is MNHNS and CDR2 is SASEGT. The CDR3 coding sequence is TGTGCCAGCAGTGAAGGACAGGTGATCAATCAGCCCCAGCATTTT. Encoded protein: CASSEGQVINQPQHF.